These 4 T cell receptor beta chains were all obtained from the same sample, sequenced in a study of T-cell memory formation after mild COVID-19. TCRdb reprocessed the 5' RACE reads with MiXCR, giving one entry per CDR3 protein. The data contain roughly 480,000 distinct CDR3 sequences, approximately 23% of them seen just once; the ten biggest clones take up 12%. The sequenced sample was PBMCs or a T cell subset sorted from them (not recorded which). These receptors all come from an adult woman who had mild COVID-19 (a few samples of this study predate the infection). Cell type and time point are not known.

The gene calls are TRBV25-1 and TRBJ2-1; 13 positions match TRBD2. Germline V gene sequence: CDR1 MGHDK, CDR2 SYGVNS. The CDR3 runs 20 residues. The ends lost 6 bases at V and 4 bases at J; junction bases unmatched: 18. The CDR3 reads CASRDPREPTSGGTYNEQFF. The CDR3 nucleotides read TGTGCCAGCAGGGATCCACGTGAACCGACTAGCGGGGGGACTTACAATGAGCAGTTCTTC.

This clonotype was detected many times. The rearrangement joins TRBV5-1 to TRBJ2-3; a weak D match, TRBD2 (6 bases). The CDR3 length is 14 residues. V was trimmed by 4 bases and J by 0 bases, leaving 9 bases between them. Germline CDR1 SGHRS, CDR2 YFSETQ. The CDR3 DNA is TGCGCCAGCAGCCAGAGCGGGAGCACAGATACGCAGTATTTT. Its translation is CASSQSGSTDTQYF.

In regard to this clonotype: One junction end does not reproduce the germline sequence, and a read error may be involved. The CDR3 bases are TGTGCTAGCAGCCGATTAGTAGGGTCGTGGGAGACCCAGTACTTC. It yields the protein CASSRLVGSWETQYF. The V gene is TRBV7-7, the J gene TRBJ2-5; D is ambiguous. Germline V gene sequence: CDR1 SSHAT, CDR2 FNYEAQ (reference sequence). The CDR3 extends over 15 amino acids.

This clonotype turned up a few times. V and J are TRBV6-5 and TRBJ2-3; 9 bases fit TRBD2. Unmatched junction bases numbered 7, after V lost 6 bases and J lost 3 bases. Germline lookup yields CDR1 MNHEY and CDR2 SVGAGI. This CDR3 has 15 amino acids. The CDR3 protein is CASRTAGGGTDTQYF. DNA of the CDR3: TGTGCCAGCAGGACAGCGGGAGGCGGAACAGATACGCAGTATTTT.